What follows are 8 T cell receptor beta chains derived from one specimen sequenced in a study of CD8 T cells in Susac syndrome. Reverse transcription used roughly 0.5 to 1 ug RNA and random hexamers. MiXCR, run by TCRdb on the immunoSEQ multiplex PCR reads, gives a single entry per CDR3 protein. The sample comprises some 200,000 distinct CDR3 sequences, approximately 95% of which are singletons, and around 0.16% rests with the top ten. Sequenced input: CD8+ T cells from PBMCs. These receptors all come from a human donor with Susac syndrome.

The chain links TRBV9 to TRBJ1-2; 9 positions agree with TRBD1. The CDR3 is 15 amino acids. V lost 3 bases and J lost 7; bases outside the gene matches: 10. Germline V lookup: CDR1 SGDLS, CDR2 YYNGEE. CDR3 sequence reads: CASSDNSGQGFGYTF. The CDR3 DNA reads TGTGCCAGCAGCGACAACTCGGGACAGGGATTTGGCTACACCTTC. Using reference TRBV9 and TRBJ1-2 for the parts outside the CDR3, the full variable domain is DSGVTQTPKHLITATGQRVTLRCSPRSGDLSVYWYQQSLDQGLQFLIQYYNGEERAKGNILERFSAQQFPDLHSELNLSSLELGDSALYFCASSDNSGQGFGYTFGSGTRLTVV.

The V call is TRBV7-9, the J call TRBJ2-7, with D maybe TRBD2 (6 bases). Germline V gene lookup returns CDR1 SEHNR and CDR2 FQNEAQ (reference sequence). This CDR3 spans 14 amino acids. Trimming stripped 0 bases from V and 5 bases from J, with 11 bases between. CDR3 in DNA: TGTGCCAGCAGCTTAGCAGTAGGAGGGGACGAGCAGTACTTC. As protein: CASSLAVGGDEQYF.

Worth noting for this clonotype: The junction departs from the called germline gene at one end, perhaps through a read error. The chain combines TRBV7-9 with TRBJ1-2; 7 bases match TRBD1. CDR3 length equals 13 residues. Germline V gene data show CDR1 as SEHNR and CDR2 as FQNEAQ (reference sequence). The CDR3 bases are TGTGCCAGCAGTTTAGGGACAGCGTACGGCTACACCTTC. Translating it yields CASSLGTAYGYTF. Based on the CDR3 plus reference TRBV7-9 and TRBJ1-2, the full variable domain is DTGVSQNPRHKITKRGQNVTFRCDPISEHNRLYWYRQTLGQGPEFLTYFQNEAQLEKSRLLSDRFSAERPKGSFSTLEIQRTEQGDSAMYLCASSLGTAYGYTFGSGTRLTVV.

This chain joins TRBV29-1 and TRBJ2-2; D is undetermined. The CDR3 is 13 residues long. Trimming left V 1 base short and J 5 bases short, with 8 bases between. Per the germline V gene, CDR1 is SQVTM and CDR2 is ANQGSEA. CDR3 sequence (DNA): TGCAGCGTTGAAGTACCGTTGACCGGGGAGCTGTTTTTT. Translation gives CSVEVPLTGELFF.

The CDR3 DNA follows: TGTGCCACCAACGGACTAGCGGGAAGCTACAATGAGCAGTTCTTC. Translation gives CATNGLAGSYNEQFF. The V gene is TRBV15, the J gene TRBJ2-1; 12 positions match TRBD2. V lost 7 bases to trimming and J lost 3 bases; unmatched junction nucleotides: 4. Germline V gene sequence: CDR1 LNHNV, CDR2 YYDKDF (reference sequence). This CDR3 contains 15 residues.

V gene TRBV29-1 combines with J gene TRBJ1-1, with D possibly TRBD1 on 6 matching bases. Deletions cut 5 bases from V and 0 bases from J, with 19 bases between. The CDR3 sequence is 16 residues long. CDR1 SQVTM and CDR2 ANQGSEA come from the germline V gene. The CDR3 DNA is TGCAGCGTTCAAGGGGGGACGAAAAAGATGAACACTGAAGCTTTCTTT. This codes for CSVQGGTKKMNTEAFF.

V is TRBV7-2 and J is TRBJ2-1; 7 nucleotides line up with TRBD2. V lost 11 bases and J lost 5; bases outside the gene matches: 3. CDR1 is SGHTA, CDR2 FQGNSA, per germline. CDR3 length: 11 residues. CDR3 loop: CARGVHNEQFF. The CDR3 coding sequence is TGTGCCCGGGGGGTACACAATGAGCAGTTCTTC.

The rearrangement uses TRBV5-4 and TRBJ2-3; D perhaps matches TRBD1 (6 bases). Germline loops: CDR1 SGHNT, CDR2 YYREEE (reference sequence). V was shortened by 8 bases and J by 1 base, with 11 bases between the two germline ends. This CDR3 region has 13 residues. CDR3 in amino acids: CASFEGGTDTQYF. The DNA of the CDR3 is TGTGCCAGTTTCGAGGGGGGCACAGATACGCAGTATTTT.